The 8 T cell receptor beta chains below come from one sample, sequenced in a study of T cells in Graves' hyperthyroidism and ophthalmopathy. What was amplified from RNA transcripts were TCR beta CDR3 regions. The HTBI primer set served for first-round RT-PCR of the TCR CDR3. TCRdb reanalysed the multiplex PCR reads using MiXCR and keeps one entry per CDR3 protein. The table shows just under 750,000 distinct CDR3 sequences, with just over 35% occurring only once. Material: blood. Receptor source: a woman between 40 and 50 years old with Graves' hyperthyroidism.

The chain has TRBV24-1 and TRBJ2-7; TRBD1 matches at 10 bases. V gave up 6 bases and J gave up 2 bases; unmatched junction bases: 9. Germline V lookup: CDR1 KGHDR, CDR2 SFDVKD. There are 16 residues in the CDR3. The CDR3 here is CATSSFGQGETYEQYF. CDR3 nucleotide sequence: TGTGCCACCAGTAGTTTCGGACAGGGGGAGACCTACGAGCAGTACTTC.

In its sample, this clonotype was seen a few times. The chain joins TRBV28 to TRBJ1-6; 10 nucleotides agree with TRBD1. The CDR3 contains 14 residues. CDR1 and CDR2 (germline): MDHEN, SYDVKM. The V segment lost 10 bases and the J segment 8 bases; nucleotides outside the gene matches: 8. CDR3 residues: CATKTGGADSPLHF. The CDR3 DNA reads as TGTGCCACAAAGACAGGGGGCGCAGATTCACCCCTCCACTTT.

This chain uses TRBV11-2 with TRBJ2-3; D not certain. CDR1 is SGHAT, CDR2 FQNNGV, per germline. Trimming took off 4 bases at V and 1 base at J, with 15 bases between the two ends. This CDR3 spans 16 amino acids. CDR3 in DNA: TGTGCCAGCAGCTCATACACGTTTGGTGGCACAGATACGCAGTATTTT. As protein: CASSSYTFGGTDTQYF.

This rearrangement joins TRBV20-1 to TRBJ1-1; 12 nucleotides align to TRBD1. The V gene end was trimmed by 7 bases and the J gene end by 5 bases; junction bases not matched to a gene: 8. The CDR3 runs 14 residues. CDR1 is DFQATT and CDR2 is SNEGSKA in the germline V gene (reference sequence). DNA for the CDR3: TGCAGTGGGCAAGGGACAGGGGGCAGGACTGAAGCTTTCTTT. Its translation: CSGQGTGGRTEAFF.

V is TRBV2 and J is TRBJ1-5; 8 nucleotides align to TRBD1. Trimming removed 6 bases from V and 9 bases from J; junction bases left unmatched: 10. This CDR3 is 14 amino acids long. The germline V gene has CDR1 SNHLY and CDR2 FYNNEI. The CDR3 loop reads CASRWTGHDPPQHF. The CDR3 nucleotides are TGTGCCAGCAGGTGGACAGGGCACGATCCGCCCCAGCATTTT. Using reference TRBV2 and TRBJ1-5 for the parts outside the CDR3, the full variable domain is EPEVTQTPSHQVTQMGQEVILRCVPISNHLYFYWYRQILGQKVEFLVSFYNNEISEKSEIFDDQFSVERPDGSNFTLKIRSTKLEDSAMYFCASRWTGHDPPQHFGDGTRLSIL.

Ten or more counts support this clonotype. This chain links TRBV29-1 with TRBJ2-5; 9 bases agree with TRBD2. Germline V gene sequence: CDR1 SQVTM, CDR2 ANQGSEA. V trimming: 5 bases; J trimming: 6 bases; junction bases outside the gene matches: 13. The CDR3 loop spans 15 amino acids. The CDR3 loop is CSVRNYSGGLKTQYF. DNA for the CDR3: TGCAGCGTTAGGAACTATAGCGGGGGCCTCAAGACCCAGTACTTC.

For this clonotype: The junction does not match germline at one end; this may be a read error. The CDR3 nucleotides are TGTGCCAGCAGCCAAGAAAGAGACAGAGGCTCCACTTTC. As protein: CASSQERDRGSTF. This sequence joins TRBV7-2 and TRBJ1-2; D perhaps matches TRBD1 (5 bases). Germline values: CDR1 SGHTA, CDR2 FQGNSA. This CDR3 is 13 amino acids long.

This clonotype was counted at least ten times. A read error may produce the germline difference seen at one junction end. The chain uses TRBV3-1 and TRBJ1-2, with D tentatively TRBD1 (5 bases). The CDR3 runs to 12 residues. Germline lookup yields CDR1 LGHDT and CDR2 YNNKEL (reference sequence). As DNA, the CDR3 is TGTGCCAGCAGTCAAGGGGACTATGGCTACACCTTC. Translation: CASSQGDYGYTF.